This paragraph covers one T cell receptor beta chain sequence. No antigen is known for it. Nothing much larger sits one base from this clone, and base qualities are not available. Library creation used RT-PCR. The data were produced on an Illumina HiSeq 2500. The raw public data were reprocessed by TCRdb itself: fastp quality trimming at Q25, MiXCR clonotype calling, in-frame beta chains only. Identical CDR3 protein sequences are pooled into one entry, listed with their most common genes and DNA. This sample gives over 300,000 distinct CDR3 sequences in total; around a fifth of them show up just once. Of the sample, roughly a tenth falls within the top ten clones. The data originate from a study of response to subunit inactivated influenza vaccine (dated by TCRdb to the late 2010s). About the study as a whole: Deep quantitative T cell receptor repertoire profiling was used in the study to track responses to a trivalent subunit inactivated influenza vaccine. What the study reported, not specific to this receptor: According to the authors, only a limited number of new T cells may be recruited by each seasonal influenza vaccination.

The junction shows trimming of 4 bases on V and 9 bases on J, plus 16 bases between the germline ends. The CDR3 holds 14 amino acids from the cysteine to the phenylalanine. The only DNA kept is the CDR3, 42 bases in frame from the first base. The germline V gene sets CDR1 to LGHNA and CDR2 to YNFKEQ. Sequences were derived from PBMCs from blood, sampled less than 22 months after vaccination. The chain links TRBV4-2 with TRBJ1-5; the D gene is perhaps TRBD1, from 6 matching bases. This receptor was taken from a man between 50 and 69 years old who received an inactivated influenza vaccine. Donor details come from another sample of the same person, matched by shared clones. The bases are TGTGCCAGCAGCCTTTCAGGGGCTCAGGGGCCCCAGCATTTT. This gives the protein CASSLSGAQGPQHF.